This T cell receptor (beta chain) was sequenced for a study of Ad26.COV2.S vaccination and SARS-CoV-2 variants. Study summary: Ad26.COV2.S shots went into the muscle once or twice, 56 days apart.

On this clone: What it binds is unknown.

Some clones are missing from TCRdb's copy, which holds only in-frame ones; the method was immunoSEQ multiplex PCR. The profile shows roughly 500,000 clones, about 91% of them singletons. The CDR3 is made up of 15 amino acids. Germline values: CDR1 LGHNA, CDR2 YNFKEQ. V was shortened by 1 base and J by 1 base, with 8 bases between the two germline ends. The study, taken as a whole, reports: Placebo recipients had lower spike-specific TCR breadth than vaccine recipients. It is possible that the TCR breadth and depth analyses underestimated the total T cell responses.

Treatment given: 15 to 20 received Ad26.COV2.S at low or high dose, single or two shots; roughly 5 received placebo; per-sample allocation not given. Sampling was performed 63 days after the first vaccine or placebo injection. The clonotype comes from a person aged 18-65 years who received the Ad26.COV2.S COVID-19 vaccine or a placebo. The chain employs TRBV4-2 and TRBJ2-1, with D unresolved. Material: peripheral blood, obtained in a trial of Ad26.COV2.S vaccine versus placebo. CDR3 DNA sequence: TGTGCCAGCAGCCAAGTCGTCTCGTCCTACAATGAGCAGTTCTTC. Its translation: CASSQVVSSYNEQFF.